These 31 T cell receptor beta chains were all obtained from the same sample, sequenced in a study of T cell responses to AZD1222 COVID-19 vaccine. Data came from immunoSEQ multiplex PCR; TCRdb stores just in-frame clones and leaves some out. The table has 120,000 or so clones, around 85% seen once; the top ten hold around 6.2%. The sample was peripheral blood, taken on day 0 of AZD1222 vaccination. These TCRs come from an adult in good health.

The chain couples TRBV2 to TRBJ2-7, with TRBD2 identical over 10 bases. Losses at the gene ends were 2 bases for V and 4 bases for J; bases not matched to a gene: 11. Per the germline V gene, CDR1 is SNHLY and CDR2 is FYNNEI. This CDR3 is built from 17 residues. CDR3 sequence: CASSELPPTSGDYEQYF. CDR3 in DNA: TGTGCCAGCAGTGAACTCCCTCCCACTAGCGGGGATTACGAGCAGTACTTC.

This sequence joins TRBV11-2 and TRBJ1-2; 9 bases line up with TRBD1. The germline gives CDR1 SGHAT, CDR2 FQNNGV. The CDR3 has 12 amino acids. The V and J ends lost 4 bases and 8 bases, in that order; junction bases with no gene match: 2. The CDR3 DNA is TGTGCCAGCAGCTGGGACAGGGACGGCTACACCTTC. Its protein product is CASSWDRDGYTF. The full variable domain, completed using reference TRBV11-2 and TRBJ1-2, is EAGVAQSPRYKIIEKRQSVAFWCNPISGHATLYWYQQILGQGPKLLIQFQNNGVVDDSQLPKDRFSAERLKGVDSTLKIQPAKLEDSAVYLCASSWDRDGYTFGSGTRLTVV.

V gene TRBV11-2 combines with J gene TRBJ2-7; maybe TRBD2 (6 bases). Germline CDR1 SGHAT, CDR2 FQNNGV. V shed 5 bases and J shed 0 bases, with 14 bases lying between them. This CDR3 has 15 amino acids. The CDR3 DNA reads TGTGCCAGCAGCACCCTTAGCGGCATCTCCTACGAGCAGTACTTC. Amino acid sequence: CASSTLSGISYEQYF.

This clone was counted a few times. The chain couples TRBV3-1 (or the pseudogene TRBV3-2) to TRBJ2-7; D unclear. CDR3 length: 13 residues. With 4 bases removed from V and 4 bases from J, the gap between germline ends came to 11 bases. Germline CDR1 is LGHDT and CDR2 is YNNKEL (reference sequence). The CDR3 here is CASSPLSSYEQYF. DNA for the CDR3: TGTGCCAGCAGCCCCCTCAGCAGTTACGAGCAGTACTTC.

The CDR3 region is CASSRGDEQYF. The DNA of the CDR3 is TGTGCCAGCAGTCGAGGGGACGAGCAGTACTTC. The V and J genes are TRBV28 and TRBJ2-7; D may match TRBD1 or TRBD2 (5 bases each). The V and J ends lost 5 bases and 5 bases respectively, with 7 bases between them. Looked up from germline, CDR1 is MDHEN and CDR2 is SYDVKM. CDR3 length: 11 amino acids.

This chain connects TRBV7-2 to TRBJ1-4; D is uncertain. Looked up from germline, CDR1 is SGHTA and CDR2 is FQGNSA. The CDR3 is 14 amino acids. V lost 2 bases to trimming and J lost 0 bases, with 4 bases between them. The chain's CDR3 is CASSLSPTNEKLFF. CDR3 DNA: TGTGCCAGCAGCTTATCTCCAACTAATGAAAAACTGTTTTTT.

The sample holds a few counts of this clone. DNA for the CDR3: TGCGCCAGCAGCTCGGGTGGGACAGGGGATCGGGCTTTCTTT. This codes for CASSSGGTGDRAFF. The V call is TRBV5-1, the J call TRBJ1-1; 10 bases match TRBD1. Germline trimming cut 3 bases from V and 11 bases from J; bases unmatched to any gene: 10. CDR3 length: 14 amino acids. The germline V gene has CDR1 SGHRS and CDR2 YFSETQ.

The gene calls are TRBV6-6 and TRBJ1-3, with D unresolved. The V end lost 11 bases, the J end lost 0 bases, and 8 bases lay between the germline ends. The germline gives CDR1 MNHNY, CDR2 SVGAGI (reference sequence). CDR3 length: 12 residues. In DNA, the CDR3 is TGTGCCTCGACACTCTCTGGAAACACCATATATTTT. This translates into CASTLSGNTIYF.

The V call is TRBV20-1, the J call TRBJ2-3; D is undetermined. Per germline, CDR1 DFQATT and CDR2 SNEGSKA (reference sequence). CDR3 size: 16 residues. The V and J ends lost 3 bases and 3 bases respectively, with 19 bases between them. The CDR3 region is CSASPRLDTTTDTQYF. The CDR3 DNA is TGCAGTGCTAGTCCTAGGCTCGACACAACAACAGATACGCAGTATTTT.

The V gene is TRBV5-5, the J gene TRBJ2-7; tentatively, D is TRBD2 (6 bases). Germline assignment: CDR1 SGHKS and CDR2 YYEKEE (reference sequence). Trimming removed 6 bases at V and 2 bases at J, with 18 bases between. CDR3 length: 15 residues. DNA for the CDR3: TGTGCCAGCACCTTCAAAGGGGACTCCCCCTACGAGCAGTACTTC. Its translation: CASTFKGDSPYEQYF.

A single count supports this clone. V usage is TRBV18 and J usage is TRBJ1-5; D is unclear. CDR1 is KGHSH, CDR2 LQKENI, per germline. Trimming stripped 4 bases from V and 4 bases from J, with 11 bases between. CDR3 length: 14 amino acids. The CDR3 here is CASSLNSRNQPQHF. As DNA, the CDR3 is TGTGCCAGCTCACTCAACAGTAGGAATCAGCCCCAGCATTTT.

The J gene is TRBJ1-1, the V gene TRBV9; TRBD1 might be the D (6 bases). Germline V gene sequence: CDR1 SGDLS, CDR2 YYNGEE. CDR3 length: 14 amino acids. V lost 7 bases, J lost 1 base, and 14 bases lay in between. CDR3 DNA sequence: TGTGCCAGCCGCTTGGGGGCCGCGAACACTGAAGCTTTCTTT. This sequence encodes CASRLGAANTEAFF.

This chain links TRBV19 with TRBJ2-7; D not resolved. V was shortened by 4 bases and J by 7 bases, with 11 bases between the two germline ends. This CDR3 region has 12 residues. Germline CDR1 is LNHDA and CDR2 is SQIVND (reference sequence). The CDR3: CASSNRAREQYF. The CDR3 DNA sequence: TGTGCCAGTAGTAATAGGGCCCGAGAGCAGTACTTC.

The CDR3 reads CATRGGGVGFQSEAFF. In DNA form, the CDR3 reads TGTGCCACCAGAGGTGGAGGGGTGGGGTTCCAGTCGGAAGCTTTCTTT. This chain links TRBV27 with TRBJ1-1; D might be TRBD1 (5 bases). The CDR3 consists of 16 residues. The germline CDR1 and CDR2 sequences are MNHEY and SMNVEV (reference sequence). V lost 10 bases and J lost 8, with 29 bases in between.

V and J are TRBV18 and TRBJ1-1; D gene uncertain. CDR1 KGHSH and CDR2 LQKENI come from the germline V gene. V was trimmed by 3 bases and J by 6 bases, leaving 11 bases between them. There are 13 residues in the CDR3. CDR3 protein: CASSPVSSAEAFF. The CDR3 nucleotides are TGTGCCAGCTCACCGGTTTCCAGTGCTGAAGCTTTCTTT. The full variable domain, its missing parts supplied by reference TRBV18 and TRBJ1-1, is NAGVMQNPRHLVRRRGQEARLRCSPMKGHSHVYWYRQLPEEGLKFMVYLQKENIIDESGMPKERFSAEFPKEGPSILRIQQVVRGDSAAYFCASSPVSSAEAFFGQGTRLTVV.

The chain carries TRBV5-1 and TRBJ1-3; TRBD1 matches 8 bases. The CDR3 is 15 residues long. Germline-derived CDR1 and CDR2 are SGHRS and YFSETQ. The J segment lost 2 bases and the V segment lost 0 bases, leaving 1 base of the junction unmatched. In DNA, the CDR3 is TGCGCCAGCAGCTTGGAACAGGGGGCTGGAAACACCATATATTTT. Its translation is CASSLEQGAGNTIYF.

This clone showed up just once. V usage is TRBV20-1 and J usage is TRBJ2-5, with unresolved D. CDR1 and CDR2 (germline): DFQATT, SNEGSKA (reference sequence). This CDR3 has 11 residues. The V gene lost 6 bases and the J gene lost 4 bases, with 9 bases spanning the gap. The CDR3 loop reads CSAPSGETQYF. As DNA, the CDR3 is TGCAGTGCCCCAAGTGGAGAGACCCAGTACTTC.

CDR3 sequence reads: CASFTFRAPHTEAFF. In DNA form, the CDR3 reads TGTGCCAGTTTTACATTTAGAGCCCCCCACACTGAAGCTTTCTTT. This rearrangement joins TRBV28 to TRBJ1-1; D call uncertain. V was clipped by 9 bases and J by 3 bases, with 20 bases between them. The CDR3 totals 15 residues. CDR1 and CDR2 from the germline V gene are MDHEN and SYDVKM.

This clone was seen more than once but under ten times. This chain connects TRBV2 to TRBJ1-6; TRBD1 matches 9 bases. V shed 4 bases and J 3 bases; nucleotides not matched to a gene: 7. The germline gives CDR1 SNHLY, CDR2 FYNNEI. The CDR3 sequence is 17 residues long. In DNA, the CDR3 is TGTGCCAGCAGTGGAAACAGGGGGCAAGGCTATAATTCACCCCTCCACTTT. Its translation is CASSGNRGQGYNSPLHF.

The J gene is TRBJ1-5, the V gene TRBV7-2; 7 bases are shared with TRBD1. This CDR3 contains 19 residues. J was trimmed by 4 bases and V by 1 base; bases with no gene match: 16. The V gene's germline CDR1 is SGHTA and CDR2 FQGNSA. CDR3 coding DNA: TGTGCCAGCAGCTTAGGCGCCGGCAGGGGGAGGATGGTAAATCAGCCCCAGCATTTT. It encodes CASSLGAGRGRMVNQPQHF.

This chain joins TRBV28 and TRBJ1-2; 8 nucleotides agree with TRBD1. Germline V gene sequence: CDR1 MDHEN, CDR2 SYDVKM. The ends lost 9 bases at V and 4 bases at J; junction bases unmatched: 13. This CDR3 has 15 amino acids. CDR3 nucleotide sequence: TGTGCCAGTGCAACTCCGACAGGGGAAAGCTATGGCTACACCTTC. Translating gives CASATPTGESYGYTF.

In its sample, this clone was seen a few times. V gene TRBV6-6 combines with J gene TRBJ1-1, with D uncertain. The V gene lost 6 bases and the J gene lost 1 base, with 9 bases spanning the gap. Germline-derived CDR1 and CDR2 are MNHNY and SVGAGI (reference sequence). This CDR3 region has 13 residues. The CDR3 protein is CASSPRGNTEAFF. The DNA of the CDR3 is TGTGCCAGCAGCCCTCGAGGGAACACTGAAGCTTTCTTT.

V usage is TRBV15 and J usage is TRBJ1-5; no firm D call. The V end was cut by 0 bases, the J end by 4 bases, with 7 bases between. From germline, CDR1 is LNHNV and CDR2 YYDKDF (reference sequence). CDR3 length: 14 residues. The CDR3 region is CATSREFRNQPQHF. CDR3 coding DNA: TGTGCCACCAGCAGAGAATTTCGAAATCAGCCCCAGCATTTT.

V is TRBV6-1 and J is TRBJ1-3; D may be TRBD1 (6 bases). Germline V gene data show CDR1 as MNHNS and CDR2 as SASEGT. Trimming removed 3 bases from V and 5 bases from J, with 14 bases in between. The CDR3 has 15 residues. This chain's CDR3 is CASSDGGGGRNTIYF. The CDR3, as DNA: TGTGCCAGCAGTGACGGGGGCGGGGGTAGAAACACCATATATTTT.

The V call is TRBV7-2, the J call TRBJ1-6; D is ambiguous. The ends were cut back, 4 bases at V and 0 bases at J, with 16 bases in the middle. The CDR3 is made up of 18 amino acids. Per germline, CDR1 SGHTA and CDR2 FQGNSA. CDR3 DNA: TGTGCCAGCAGCTCCCGAGGGTCAAAAAGCTCCTATAATTCACCCCTCCACTTT. Translated, it gives CASSSRGSKSSYNSPLHF.

J is TRBJ1-2 and V is TRBV24-1; 7 positions match TRBD1. This CDR3 contains 13 residues. Looked up from germline, CDR1 is KGHDR and CDR2 is SFDVKD. With V trimmed by 4 bases and J by 2 bases, 0 bases remained unmatched. CDR3 residues: CATSEQGNYGYTF. CDR3 nucleotide sequence: TGTGCCACCAGTGAACAGGGGAACTATGGCTACACCTTC.

This chain links TRBV24-1 with TRBJ1-1; D is ambiguous. V shed 6 bases and J shed 3 bases, with 16 bases lying between them. Germline V lookup: CDR1 KGHDR, CDR2 SFDVKD. The CDR3 sequence is 15 residues long. CDR3 bases: TGTGCCACCAGTCGAGGCGACAATCGGTACACTGAAGCTTTCTTT. The encoded protein is CATSRGDNRYTEAFF.

The gene calls are TRBV4-2 and TRBJ2-3; D call uncertain. Deletions cut 1 base from V and 2 bases from J, with 7 bases between. This CDR3 is built from 14 residues. Germline V gives CDR1 LGHNA, CDR2 YNFKEQ. The CDR3 DNA reads as TGTGCCAGCAGCCAAGGACCATCCACAGATACGCAGTATTTT. Protein sequence: CASSQGPSTDTQYF.

The V call is TRBV5-1, the J call TRBJ1-1; no reliable D call. V gave up 0 bases and J gave up 3 bases, with 9 bases separating them. Germline loops: CDR1 SGHRS, CDR2 YFSETQ. CDR3 length: 14 residues. CDR3 DNA: TGCGCCAGCAGCTTGGGGAACGGGGACACTGAAGCTTTCTTT. It codes for CASSLGNGDTEAFF. Filled out from reference TRBV5-1 and TRBJ1-1, the complete variable domain reads KAGVTQTPRYLIKTRGQQVTLSCSPISGHRSVSWYQQTPGQGLQFLFEYFSETQRNKGNFPGRFSGRQFSNSRSEMNVSTLELGDSALYLCASSLGNGDTEAFFGQGTRLTVV.

The chain has TRBV28 and TRBJ2-5; possibly TRBD1 for D (5 bases). The CDR3 consists of 13 residues. Trimming left V 2 bases short and J 4 bases short, with 8 bases between. Germline CDR1 is MDHEN and CDR2 is SYDVKM. CDR3 amino acids: CASSLRQPETQYF. The CDR3 DNA sequence: TGTGCCAGCAGTTTAAGACAGCCAGAGACCCAGTACTTC.

The chain couples TRBV11-3 to TRBJ2-3; D assignment may be TRBD1 or TRBD2 (7 bases each). Looked up from germline, CDR1 is SGHNT and CDR2 is YENEEA. The CDR3 has 16 residues. With 4 bases removed from V and 0 bases from J, the gap between germline ends came to 14 bases. The CDR3 DNA reads as TGTGCCAGCAGCTCCAGGGGGGGACTTAGCACAGATACGCAGTATTTT. It specifies CASSSRGGLSTDTQYF.